This T cell receptor beta chain was recorded in a study of human T cells and chemical hapten exposure. Study conclusions and caveats: TCRs exceeding 1 in 1000 frequency stayed unchanged with DPC sensitization.

TCRdb itself ran the RACE reads through MiXCR, one entry per CDR3 protein. The sample carries some 60,000 distinct CDR3 sequences, about 11% recorded once. The sample's time point: pre-sensitization, week 0. This sample's treatment: therapeutic diphenylcyclopropenone sensitization with weekly scalp DPC. Non-pregnant alopecia patients aged 18 to 70, suitable for DPC therapy. V dropped 5 bases and J dropped 6; count of bases not matched to a gene: 12. Germline V gene sequence: CDR1 SEHNR, CDR2 FQNEAQ (reference sequence). This CDR3 region has 16 residues. Points on this clonotype: As yet, its antigen is unknown.

V is TRBV7-9 and J is TRBJ2-1; TRBD1 agrees at 8 bases. The sequence was collected from a woman aged 40 to 55 with alopecia areata. Some clones in this sample may be carry-over from other donors' samples. The sequencing used whole blood, collected in connection with sensitization to the hapten diphenylcyclopropenone (DPC). The chain's CDR3 is CASSIGPGQGSNEQFF. The CDR3 region has the DNA TGTGCCAGCAGCATCGGGCCAGGACAGGGCTCCAATGAGCAGTTCTTC.